These 7 T cell receptor beta chains came from one sample sequenced in a study of shared clonotypes between healthy human individuals (dated by TCRdb to 2020 to 2022). Libraries were prepared through the immunoSEQ multiplex PCR assay. What TCRdb holds here is the immuneACCESS table cut down to in-frame rearrangements. Part of the clones is not present; checked against another copy, under half of the missing clones reflect an unresolved V gene, and the others are unexplained. The sample table shows approximately 1.5 million clones, and around 98% are seen once. The ten largest clones add up to 0.4% to 0.45% of the sample. The source material was naive CD4+ T cells sorted from blood. This specimen's cell subset or site label, per the study, means: CD45RA+ positively selected. These receptors originate from a man aged 30 to 45 in good health.

The chain carries TRBV27 and TRBJ2-2, with TRBD1 as a possible D gene (5 bases). Trimming removed 4 bases from V and 4 bases from J, with 10 bases in between. CDR1 MNHEY and CDR2 SMNVEV come from the germline V gene (reference sequence). The CDR3 totals 14 residues. The CDR3 here is CASSSTRVTGELFF. The CDR3, as DNA: TGTGCCAGCAGTTCGACCAGGGTCACCGGGGAGCTGTTTTTT.

The chain is built from TRBV27 and TRBJ2-1; D might be TRBD2 (5 bases). Trimming cost V 3 bases and J 0 bases, with 9 bases left between them. The length of the CDR3 is 15 residues. The germline V gene has CDR1 MNHEY and CDR2 SMNVEV (reference sequence). The CDR3 here is CASSFTGVSYNEQFF. The DNA of the CDR3 is TGTGCCAGCAGTTTCACCGGGGTCTCCTACAATGAGCAGTTCTTC.

The V and J genes are TRBV27 and TRBJ2-7; 7 positions match TRBD2. Losses at the gene ends were 5 bases for V and 2 bases for J; bases not matched to a gene: 9. The CDR3 sequence is 15 residues long. Per germline, CDR1 MNHEY and CDR2 SMNVEV (reference sequence). This chain's CDR3 is CASSEPSGLPYEQYF. Here the CDR3 DNA reads TGTGCCAGCAGTGAACCCTCGGGACTACCCTACGAGCAGTACTTC.

The rearrangement links TRBV11-3 to TRBJ2-2; 9 positions match TRBD2. The CDR3 contains 17 residues. Germline values: CDR1 SGHNT, CDR2 YENEEA. V lost 1 base to trimming and J lost 4 bases; unmatched junction nucleotides: 7. The CDR3 reads CASSLGAGGPVTGELFF. The CDR3 region has the DNA TGTGCCAGCAGCTTAGGGGCGGGAGGGCCCGTCACCGGGGAGCTGTTTTTT.

The chain couples TRBV7-6 to TRBJ2-3; 13 positions agree with TRBD2. The germline V gene has CDR1 SGHVS and CDR2 FNYEAQ. V shed 5 bases and J 3 bases; nucleotides not matched to a gene: 14. The CDR3 has 19 residues. The CDR3 loop is CASSHGVGGTSGTTDTQYF. The CDR3 nucleotides are TGTGCCAGCAGCCACGGTGTCGGAGGGACTAGCGGGACTACAGATACGCAGTATTTT.

CDR3 in amino acids: CASSDSGVSEQYF. The CDR3 DNA reads TGTGCCAGTAGCGACTCGGGAGTGAGCGAGCAGTACTTC. The chain combines TRBV19 with TRBJ2-7; maybe TRBD2 (6 bases). The CDR3 extends over 13 amino acids. V lost 6 bases and J 6 bases, leaving 15 bases between the germline ends. The germline gives CDR1 LNHDA, CDR2 SQIVND (reference sequence). The full variable domain, with the rest looked up from reference TRBV19 and TRBJ2-7, is DGGITQSPKYLFRKEGQNVTLSCEQNLNHDAMYWYRQDPGQGLRLIYYSQIVNDFQKGDIAEGYSVSREKKESFPLTVTSAQKNPTAFYLCASSDSGVSEQYFGPGTRLTVT.

The chain combines TRBV10-3 with TRBJ2-3; TRBD2 matches at 7 bases. This CDR3 is 16 amino acids long. J was trimmed by 4 bases and V by 6 bases; bases with no gene match: 13. Germline V gene lookup returns CDR1 ENHRY and CDR2 SYGVKD. The CDR3 region has the DNA TGTGCCATCAGGAGGCGGGACGGGAGGAGGTCAGATACGCAGTATTTT. It is translated as CAIRRRDGRRSDTQYF.